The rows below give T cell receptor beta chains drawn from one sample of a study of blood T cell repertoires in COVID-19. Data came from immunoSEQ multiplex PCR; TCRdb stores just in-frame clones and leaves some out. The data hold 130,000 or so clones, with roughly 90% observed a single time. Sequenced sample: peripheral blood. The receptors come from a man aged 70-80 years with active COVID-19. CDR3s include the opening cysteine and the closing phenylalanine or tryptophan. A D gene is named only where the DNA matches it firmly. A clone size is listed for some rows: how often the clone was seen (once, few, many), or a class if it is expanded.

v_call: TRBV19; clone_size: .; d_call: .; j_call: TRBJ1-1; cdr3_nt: TGTGCCAGTAGTATAGGACAGGTTCTATCCCCTGAAGCTTTCTTT; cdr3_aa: CASSIGQVLSPEAFF
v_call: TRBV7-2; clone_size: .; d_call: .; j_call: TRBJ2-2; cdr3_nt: TGTGCCAGCAGCTTAACAGGGCCTCCACCCGGGGAGCTGTTTTTT; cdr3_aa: CASSLTGPPPGELFF
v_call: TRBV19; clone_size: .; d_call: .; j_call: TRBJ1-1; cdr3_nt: TGTGCCAGTACTCCCCGGGTAGGTTCGGGGTCGGCTGAAGCTTTCTTT; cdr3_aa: CASTPRVGSGSAEAFF
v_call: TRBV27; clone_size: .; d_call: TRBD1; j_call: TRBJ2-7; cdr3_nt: TGTGCCAGCAGTTTGGTCCTCCAGGGGGCCCAGGGGGAGCAGTACTTC; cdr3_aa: CASSLVLQGAQGEQYF
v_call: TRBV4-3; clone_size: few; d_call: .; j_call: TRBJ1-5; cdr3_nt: TGCGCCAGCAGCCGCGATACAGGGAGCAATCAGCCCCAGCATTTT; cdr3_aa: CASSRDTGSNQPQHF
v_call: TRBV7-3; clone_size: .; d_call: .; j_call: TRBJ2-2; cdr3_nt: TGTGCCAGCAGCTTAAGAGGGGGTACCGGGGAGCTGTTTTTT; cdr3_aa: CASSLRGGTGELFF
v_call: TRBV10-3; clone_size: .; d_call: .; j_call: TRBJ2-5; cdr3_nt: TGTGCCATCAGCCTTGGGGGCAGTGAAGAGACCCAGTACTTC; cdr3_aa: CAISLGGSEETQYF
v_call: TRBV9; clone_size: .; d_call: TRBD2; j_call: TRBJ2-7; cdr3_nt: TGTGCCAGCAGCGTAGGGACTAGCGTTGAATACGAGCAGTACTTC; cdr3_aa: CASSVGTSVEYEQYF
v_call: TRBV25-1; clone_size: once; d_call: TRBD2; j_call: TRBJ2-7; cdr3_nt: TGTGCCAGCAGTGAATATGGGACTACCGAGCAGTACTTC; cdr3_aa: CASSEYGTTEQYF
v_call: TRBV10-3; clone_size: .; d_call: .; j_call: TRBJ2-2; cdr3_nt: TGTGCCATCAGCAACGGGAGGAACACCGGGGAGCTGTTTTTT; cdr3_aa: CAISNGRNTGELFF
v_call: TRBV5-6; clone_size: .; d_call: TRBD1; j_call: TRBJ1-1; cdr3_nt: TGTGCCAGCAGCGGGAGACAGGGGGGCACTGAAGCTTTCTTT; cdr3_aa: CASSGRQGGTEAFF
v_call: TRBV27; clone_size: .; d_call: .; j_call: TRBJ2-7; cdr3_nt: TGTGCCAGCAGTTTATCGAGGGGGACCTCCTACGAGCAGTACTTC; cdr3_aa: CASSLSRGTSYEQYF
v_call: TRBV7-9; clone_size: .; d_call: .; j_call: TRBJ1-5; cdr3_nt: TGTGCCAGCAGCTTAGATCACAGTGGTCAGCCCCAGCATTTT; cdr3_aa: CASSLDHSGQPQHF
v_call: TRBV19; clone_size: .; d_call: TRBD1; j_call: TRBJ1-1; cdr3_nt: TGTGCCAGTACCGGGACAGGGTGGAACACTGAAGCTTTCTTT; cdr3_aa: CASTGTGWNTEAFF
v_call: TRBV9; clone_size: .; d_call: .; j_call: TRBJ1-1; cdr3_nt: TGTGCCAGCAGCCGTCAGGAGAACACTGAAGCTTTCTTT; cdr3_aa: CASSRQENTEAFF
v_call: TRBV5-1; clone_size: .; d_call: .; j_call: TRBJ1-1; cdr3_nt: TGCGCCAGCAGTCCTAAGTCGAACACTGAAGCTTTCTTT; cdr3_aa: CASSPKSNTEAFF
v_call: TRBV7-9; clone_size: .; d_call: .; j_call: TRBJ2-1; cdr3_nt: TGTGCCAGCAGCTCCAGCGCGGAGCAGTTCTTC; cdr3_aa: CASSSSAEQFF
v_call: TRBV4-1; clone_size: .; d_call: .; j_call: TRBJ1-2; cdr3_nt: TGCGCCAGCAGCCAAGGGACTTATGGCTACACCTTC; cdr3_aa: CASSQGTYGYTF
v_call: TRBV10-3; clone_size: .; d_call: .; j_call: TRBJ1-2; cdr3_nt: TGTGCCATCAGTGACCCAGGGGTCCCTTCGGATGGCTACACCTTC; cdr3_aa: CAISDPGVPSDGYTF
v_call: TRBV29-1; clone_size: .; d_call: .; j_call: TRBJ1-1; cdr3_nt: TGCAGCGCCGGCACGGACACTGAAGCTTTCTTT; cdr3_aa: CSAGTDTEAFF
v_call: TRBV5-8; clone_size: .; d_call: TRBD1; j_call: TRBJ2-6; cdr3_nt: TGTGCCAGCAGCTTGGGGACAGGGGTGGACAACGTCCTGACTTTC; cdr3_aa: CASSLGTGVDNVLTF
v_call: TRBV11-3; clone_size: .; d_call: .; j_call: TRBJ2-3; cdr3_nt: TGTGCCAGCAGCTCGCCCCGGGACACCGCAGATACGCAGTATTTT; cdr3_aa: CASSSPRDTADTQYF
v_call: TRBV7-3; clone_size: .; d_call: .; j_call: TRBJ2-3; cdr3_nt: TGTGCCAGCAGCTTATCCCCTGCGGGACAGATCACAGATACGCAGTATTTT; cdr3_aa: CASSLSPAGQITDTQYF
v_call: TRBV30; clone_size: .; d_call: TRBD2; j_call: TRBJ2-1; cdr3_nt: TGTGCCTGGAGTTTAAGCGGGAACAATGAGCAGTTCTTC; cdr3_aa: CAWSLSGNNEQFF
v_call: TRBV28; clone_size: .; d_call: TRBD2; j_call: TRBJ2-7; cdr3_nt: TGTGCCAGCAGTTTATTAACGGGAGGGCGCGAGCAGTACTTC; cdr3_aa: CASSLLTGGREQYF
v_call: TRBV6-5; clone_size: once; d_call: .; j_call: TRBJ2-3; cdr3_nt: TGTGCCTCGGGAGTGGGACGCCGTTCAGATACGCAGTATTTT; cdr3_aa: CASGVGRRSDTQYF
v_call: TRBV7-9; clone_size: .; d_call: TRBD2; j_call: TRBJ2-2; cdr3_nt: TGTGCCAGCAGCGGCCGGGGGACGGCGGGGGGAGCGAACACCGGGGAGCTGTTTTTT; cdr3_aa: CASSGRGTAGGANTGELFF
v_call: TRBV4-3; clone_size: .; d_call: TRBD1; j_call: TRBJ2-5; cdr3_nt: TGCGCCAGCAGCCAGGGACAGCTCCAAGAGACCCAGTACTTC; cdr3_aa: CASSQGQLQETQYF
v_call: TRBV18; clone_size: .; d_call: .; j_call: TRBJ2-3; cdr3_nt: TGTGCCAGCTCAGAACTGAGGGATACGCAGTATTTT; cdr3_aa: CASSELRDTQYF
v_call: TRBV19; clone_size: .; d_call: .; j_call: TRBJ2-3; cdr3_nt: TGTGCCAGTAGTATGGCGGCGACGGGCACAGATACGCAGTATTTT; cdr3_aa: CASSMAATGTDTQYF
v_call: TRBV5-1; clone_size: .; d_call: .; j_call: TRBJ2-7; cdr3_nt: TGCGCCAGCAGCCAGGACAGTGGGTACGAGCAGTACTTC; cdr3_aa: CASSQDSGYEQYF
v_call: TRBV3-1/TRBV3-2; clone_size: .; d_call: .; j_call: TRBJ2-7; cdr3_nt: TGTGCCAGCAGGCCAAGGGGATCCTCCTACGAGCAGTACTTC; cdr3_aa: CASRPRGSSYEQYF
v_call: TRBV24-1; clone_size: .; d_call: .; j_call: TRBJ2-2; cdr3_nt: TGTGCCACCAGTGATGCGGGACGGACCACCGGGGAGCTGTTTTTT; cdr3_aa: CATSDAGRTTGELFF
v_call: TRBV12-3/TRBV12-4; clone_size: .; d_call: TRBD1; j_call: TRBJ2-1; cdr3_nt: TGTGCCAGCAGTACCACAGGGGGCCATGAGCAGTTCTTC; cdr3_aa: CASSTTGGHEQFF
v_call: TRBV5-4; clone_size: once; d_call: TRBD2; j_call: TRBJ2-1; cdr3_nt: TGTGCCAGCAGCTTTCGGACTAGCGGGAGAAGCAATGAGCAGTTCTTC; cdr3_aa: CASSFRTSGRSNEQFF
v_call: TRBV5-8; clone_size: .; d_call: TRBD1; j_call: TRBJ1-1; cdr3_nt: TGTGCCAGCAGCGTGGGACAGATGAACACTGAAGCTTTCTTT; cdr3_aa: CASSVGQMNTEAFF
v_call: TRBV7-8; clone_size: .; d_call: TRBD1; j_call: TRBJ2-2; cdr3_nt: TGTGCCAGCAGCGCCTCCGGGACAGGGCGGACCGGGGAGCTGTTTTTT; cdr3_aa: CASSASGTGRTGELFF
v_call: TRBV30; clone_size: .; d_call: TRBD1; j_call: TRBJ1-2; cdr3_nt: TGTGCCGGGGGGGACAGGGCCAACGGCTACACCTTC; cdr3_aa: CAGGDRANGYTF
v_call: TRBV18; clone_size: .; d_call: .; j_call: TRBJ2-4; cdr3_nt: TGTGCCAGCTCCCCAGGACTCACCTTCGGCAAAAACATTCAGTACTTC; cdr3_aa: CASSPGLTFGKNIQYF
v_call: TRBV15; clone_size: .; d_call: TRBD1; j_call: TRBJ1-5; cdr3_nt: TGTGCCACCAGCAGTCACGACAGGGGAAGCAATCAGCCCCAGCATTTT; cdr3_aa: CATSSHDRGSNQPQHF
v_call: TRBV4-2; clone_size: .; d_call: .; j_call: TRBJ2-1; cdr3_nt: TGTGCCAGCAGCCAAGACCCCGGGGAGGATGAGCAGTTCTTC; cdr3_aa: CASSQDPGEDEQFF